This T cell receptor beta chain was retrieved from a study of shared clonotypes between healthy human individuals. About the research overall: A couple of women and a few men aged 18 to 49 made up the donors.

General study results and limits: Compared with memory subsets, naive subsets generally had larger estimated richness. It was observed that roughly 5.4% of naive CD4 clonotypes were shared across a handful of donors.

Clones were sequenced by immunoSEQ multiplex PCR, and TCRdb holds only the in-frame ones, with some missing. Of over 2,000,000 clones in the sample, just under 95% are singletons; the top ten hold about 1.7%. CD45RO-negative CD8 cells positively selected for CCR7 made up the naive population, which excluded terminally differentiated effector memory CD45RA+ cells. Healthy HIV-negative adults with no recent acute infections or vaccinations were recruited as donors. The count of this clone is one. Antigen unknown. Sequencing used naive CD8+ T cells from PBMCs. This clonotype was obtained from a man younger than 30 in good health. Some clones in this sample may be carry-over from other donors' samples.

The CDR3 DNA is TGCGCCACTCTCCTAACCTTATTTAGACAGAAACCAGGAGAGACCCAGTACTTC. Translation gives CATLLTLFRQKPGETQYF. The chain carries TRBV5-1 and TRBJ2-5; D might be TRBD1 (5 bases). V lost 9 bases to trimming and J lost 4 bases, with 31 bases between them. Germline CDR1 is SGHRS and CDR2 is YFSETQ. CDR3 length equals 18 residues.